One sample yielded the 30 T cell receptor beta chains listed below, sequenced in a study of spatial heterogeneity in lung cancer. The time point: sample taken at primary tumor resection. Whole RNA came from tumor, nontumor lung or frozen PBMC and was sequenced without being sorted. TCRdb reprocessed the 5' RACE reads with MiXCR, giving one entry per CDR3 protein. The sample shows approximately 12,000 distinct CDR3 sequences, roughly 6.4% of them seen only once. The sequenced sample was normal lung tissue next to the tumor, obtained at surgery. These receptors were collected from a male donor with early-stage non-small cell lung cancer.

At least ten counts were recorded for this clonotype. This beta chain is a stray sequence in a library constructed for alpha chains; its clone size is not meaningful. The V call is TRBV4-1, the J call TRBJ1-2, with 7 nucleotides matching TRBD1. Germline values: CDR1 MGHRA, CDR2 YSYEKL. This CDR3 contains 11 residues. V dropped 5 bases and J dropped 7; count of bases not matched to a gene: 1. The chain's CDR3 is CASSKGAGYTF. DNA of the CDR3: TGCGCCAGCAGCAAGGGGGCTGGCTACACCTTC.

This clonotype was detected many times. A library prepared for alpha chains yielded this beta chain as an off-target read; its size is of little meaning. This CDR3 is CASSVDTYNEQFF. In DNA form, the CDR3 reads TGTGCCAGCAGTGTTGACACCTACAATGAGCAGTTCTTC. The chain combines TRBV2 with TRBJ2-1; D ambiguous. The CDR3 runs 13 residues. Per the germline V gene, CDR1 is SNHLY and CDR2 is FYNNEI. Trimming took 4 bases from V and 2 from J, leaving 6 bases between them.

This clonotype appeared many times. This beta chain lies outside the target of a library built for alpha chains; its clone size means little. The rearrangement joins TRBV29-1 to TRBJ2-2; TRBD1 matches 9 bases. V lost 5 bases to trimming and J lost 7 bases; unmatched junction nucleotides: 11. The V gene's germline CDR1 is SQVTM and CDR2 ANQGSEA. The CDR3 length is 15 residues. The CDR3 spells CSVITGTGLGGELFF. In DNA form, the CDR3 reads TGCAGCGTTATAACCGGGACAGGGCTGGGCGGGGAGCTGTTTTTT.

This clonotype was found many times. This beta chain is an unintended read in a library built for alpha chains; its size means little. The V and J genes are TRBV7-9 and TRBJ1-1; no clear D gene. V was pared by 3 bases and J by 4 bases, with 15 bases between. Germline CDR1 reads SEHNR; CDR2 reads FQNEAQ (reference sequence). CDR3 length: 15 residues. The CDR3 protein is CASSFGSQVSTEAFF. The CDR3 DNA reads TGTGCCAGCAGCTTTGGGAGCCAAGTCTCCACTGAAGCTTTCTTT.

Many counts were recorded for this clonotype. This beta chain slipped into a library made for alpha chains as a stray read, so its size is not meaningful. The rearrangement links TRBV5-4 to TRBJ2-7; D unclear. CDR3 length equals 12 residues. From germline, CDR1 is SGHNT and CDR2 YYREEE (reference sequence). V was cut by 2 bases and J by 6 bases, with 9 bases left in between. The CDR3 region is CASSFGPSEQYF. The CDR3 region has the DNA TGTGCCAGCAGCTTTGGACCAAGCGAGCAGTACTTC.

This clonotype was recorded many times. This beta chain is an unintended read in a library built for alpha chains; its size means little. V and J are TRBV7-9 and TRBJ1-6; no clear D. Per the germline V gene, CDR1 is SEHNR and CDR2 is FQNEAQ (reference sequence). This CDR3 comprises 13 residues. V was pared by 3 bases and J by 10 bases, with 10 bases between. The CDR3 DNA follows: TGTGCCAGCAGCTTTTTAGTCGGCTCACCCCTCCACTTT. Its translation is CASSFLVGSPLHF.

Sample share makes this clonotype medium-sized. This beta chain is an unintended read in a library built for alpha chains; its size means little. The rearrangement uses TRBV18 and TRBJ2-5; possible D gene TRBD1, 5 bases. V was cut by 4 bases and J by 3 bases, with 9 bases left in between. CDR3 size: 13 residues. Germline assignment: CDR1 KGHSH and CDR2 LQKENI. Here the CDR3 DNA reads TGTGCCAGCTCACAGGGGCAGGAAGAGACCCAGTACTTC. Protein product: CASSQGQEETQYF.

This clonotype was observed many times. A library prepared for alpha chains yielded this beta chain as an off-target read; its size is of little meaning. The chain combines TRBV27 with TRBJ1-5; a weak D match, TRBD1 (5 bases). The CDR3 loop spans 14 amino acids. The V end lost 5 bases, the J end lost 0 bases, and 8 bases lay between the germline ends. Germline CDR1 is MNHEY and CDR2 is SMNVEV (reference sequence). The CDR3 coding sequence is TGTGCCAGCAGTCCCGACAGTAGCAATCAGCCCCAGCATTTT. As protein: CASSPDSSNQPQHF.

This clonotype was observed at least ten times. Because this beta chain is a stray read in a library intended to capture alpha chains, its abundance should not be given much weight. The chain employs TRBV14 and TRBJ2-3; D tentatively fits TRBD1 or TRBD2 (5 bases each). The CDR3 contains 18 residues. CDR1 and CDR2 (germline): SGHDN, FVKESK. V dropped 0 bases and J dropped 1 base, with 17 bases sitting between them. In DNA, the CDR3 is TGTGCCAGCAGCCAAGATTTGTGGACGTTGGGGGGCACAGATACGCAGTATTTT. Residues: CASSQDLWTLGGTDTQYF.

This clonotype was seen many times. This beta chain turned up in a library designed for alpha chains; as an off-target read, its abundance says little. V gene TRBV20-1 combines with J gene TRBJ1-1, with D unresolved. This CDR3 has 15 amino acids. Germline CDR1 DFQATT, CDR2 SNEGSKA (reference sequence). The V and J ends lost 3 bases and 0 bases respectively, with 14 bases between them. The CDR3 DNA sequence: TGCAGTGCTAGTCCTTTGAACAGTGTGAACACTGAAGCTTTCTTT. It yields the protein CSASPLNSVNTEAFF.

This clonotype appeared many times. This beta chain turned up in a library designed for alpha chains; as an off-target read, its abundance says little. The chain couples TRBV29-1 to TRBJ1-1, with D possibly matching TRBD1 (5 bases). From germline, CDR1 is SQVTM and CDR2 ANQGSEA. The CDR3 sequence is 12 residues long. V lost 8 bases and J 11 bases, leaving 21 bases between the germline ends. The CDR3 region has the DNA TGCAGCCTCGGGGACGGGATAGCCGGGGCTTTCTTT. Translated, it gives CSLGDGIAGAFF.

The table lists this clonotype with many counts. This beta chain was picked up by a library intended for alpha chains and is off target, so its count carries little meaning. The genes are TRBV24-1 and TRBJ2-5, with D possibly being TRBD1 (5 bases). The germline V gene encodes CDR1 KGHDR and CDR2 SFDVKD. There are 16 residues in the CDR3. V was shortened by 2 bases and J by 1 base, with 13 bases between the two germline ends. In DNA, the CDR3 is TGTGCCACCAGTGATTCTCAGGGTTATCCCCAAGAGACCCAGTACTTC. Its protein is CATSDSQGYPQETQYF.

This clonotype occurred many times. The library was prepared for alpha chains; this beta chain is a stray read, so its frequency means little. The V call is TRBV5-1, the J call TRBJ1-2; no firm D call. CDR1 SGHRS and CDR2 YFSETQ come from the germline V gene. V shed 0 bases and J shed 8 bases, with 14 bases lying between them. The CDR3 loop spans 14 amino acids. The CDR3 sequence is CASSLGTIETGYTF. The DNA of the CDR3 is TGCGCCAGCAGCTTGGGCACAATTGAGACCGGCTACACCTTC.

This clonotype was picked up many times. Since the library was made to target alpha chains, this beta chain is a stray read and its abundance is not meaningful. The J gene is TRBJ1-5, the V gene TRBV27; D is unclear. The CDR3 has 17 amino acids. V lost 2 bases, J lost 0 bases, and 14 bases lay in between. Germline V gives CDR1 MNHEY, CDR2 SMNVEV (reference sequence). The CDR3, as DNA: TGTGCCAGCAGTTTAAGGTATAGAACAAATAGCAATCAGCCCCAGCATTTT. As protein: CASSLRYRTNSNQPQHF.

Many counts were recorded for this clonotype. With the library built for alpha chains, this beta chain is off target and its frequency is not meaningful. This chain connects TRBV18 to TRBJ2-1; no definite D call. Trimming shortened V by 3 bases and J by 6 bases, and 9 bases separated the two germline ends. In germline, CDR1 is KGHSH, CDR2 LQKENI. The length of the CDR3 is 13 residues. The CDR3 is CASSPPETNEQFF. CDR3 bases: TGTGCCAGCTCACCCCCCGAGACCAATGAGCAGTTCTTC.

This clonotype was seen at least ten times. For a library built for alpha chains, this beta chain is a stray read; little rests on its size. The chain has TRBV15 and TRBJ2-2; D gene ambiguous. The length of the CDR3 is 16 residues. CDR1 is LNHNV, CDR2 YYDKDF, per germline (reference sequence). The V end lost 0 bases, the J end lost 4 bases, and 12 bases lay between the germline ends. CDR3 bases: TGTGCCACCAGCAGAGATTTCCGGCGTTTCACCGGGGAGCTGTTTTTT. Protein: CATSRDFRRFTGELFF. The variable domain in full, with the rest retrieved from reference TRBV15 and TRBJ2-2, is DAMVIQNPRYQVTQFGKPVTLSCSQTLNHNVMYWYQQKSSQAPKLLFHYYDKDFNNEADTPDNFQSRRPNTSFCFLDIRSPGLGDTAMYLCATSRDFRRFTGELFFGEGSRLTVL.

There are many counts of this clonotype. The size of this beta chain means little, since it is a stray read in a library made for alpha chains. The chain employs TRBV25-1 and TRBJ1-2, with a tentative D call TRBD1 (5 bases). From germline, CDR1 is MGHDK and CDR2 SYGVNS. The CDR3 sequence is 13 residues long. V was trimmed by 5 bases and J by 4 bases, leaving 11 bases between them. The CDR3 DNA reads as TGTGCCAGCAGTAAAGGGGCCCTCTATGGCTACACCTTC. Residues: CASSKGALYGYTF.

This clonotype was counted many times. In a library made to pick up alpha chains, this beta chain is a stray read with a size that means little. This chain connects TRBV4-1 to TRBJ2-7; D not resolved. V dropped 0 bases and J dropped 3 bases, with 6 bases sitting between them. The CDR3 consists of 13 residues. Germline-derived CDR1 and CDR2 are MGHRA and YSYEKL. The CDR3 DNA is TGCGCCAGCAGCCAAGAAAAACACTACGAGCAGTACTTC. Translated, it gives CASSQEKHYEQYF.

This clonotype was seen many times. The library was designed around alpha chains, so this beta chain is a stray read whose abundance carries little weight. V usage is TRBV9 and J usage is TRBJ2-1, with TRBD1 matching 9 bases. CDR3 length equals 16 residues. With V trimmed by 0 bases and J by 3 bases, 4 bases remained unmatched. Germline CDR1 is SGDLS and CDR2 is YYNGEE. This chain's CDR3 is CASSVAGTGIYNEQFF. The CDR3 nucleotides read TGTGCCAGCAGCGTAGCCGGGACAGGGATCTACAATGAGCAGTTCTTC.

Worth noting for this clonotype: The library was built for alpha chains, so this beta chain is an off-target read and its size means little. The chain combines TRBV19 with TRBJ1-5; maybe TRBD1 (6 bases). The V and J ends lost 6 bases and 4 bases respectively, with 19 bases between them. Germline CDR1 reads LNHDA; CDR2 reads SQIVND (reference sequence). This CDR3 spans 16 amino acids. The CDR3 region is CASSSPDRLLNQPQHF. CDR3 sequence (DNA): TGTGCCAGTAGCTCTCCCGACAGGCTCCTTAATCAGCCCCAGCATTTT. Full variable domain (outside the CDR3, taken from reference TRBV19 and TRBJ1-5): DGGITQSPKYLFRKEGQNVTLSCEQNLNHDAMYWYRQDPGQGLRLIYYSQIVNDFQKGDIAEGYSVSREKKESFPLTVTSAQKNPTAFYLCASSSPDRLLNQPQHFGDGTRLSIL.

In regard to this clonotype: Being off target in a library aimed at alpha chains, this beta chain has a size of little meaning. As DNA, the CDR3 is TGTGCCTTGGAGGGGCGAGGGAACACCGGGGAGCTGTTTTTT. It encodes CALEGRGNTGELFF. The rearrangement links TRBV5-4 to TRBJ2-2; maybe TRBD2 (6 bases). V gave up 10 bases and J gave up 1 base, with 14 bases separating them. CDR3 size: 14 residues. Germline V gene data show CDR1 as SGHNT and CDR2 as YYREEE (reference sequence).

This clonotype is classed as medium-sized (0.01 to 0.1%). This beta chain turned up in a library designed for alpha chains; as an off-target read, its abundance says little. The chain couples TRBV9 to TRBJ2-7; 8 nucleotides align to TRBD1. From germline, CDR1 is SGDLS and CDR2 YYNGEE. The V segment lost 3 bases and the J segment 6 bases; nucleotides outside the gene matches: 5. The CDR3 loop spans 13 amino acids. The CDR3 region has the DNA TGTGCCAGCAGCGCGACAGGGGATGGCGAGCAGTACTTC. Protein sequence: CASSATGDGEQYF.

This clonotype was detected only a few times. This beta chain turned up in a library designed for alpha chains; as an off-target read, its abundance says little. The gene calls are TRBV11-2 and TRBJ2-5; 10 nucleotides agree with TRBD1. J was trimmed by 5 bases and V by 5 bases; bases with no gene match: 5. The CDR3 has 14 residues. Germline V gene lookup returns CDR1 SGHAT and CDR2 FQNNGV. The CDR3 protein is CASSPVGQGETQYF. The CDR3 region has the DNA TGTGCCAGCAGCCCGGTGGGACAGGGGGAGACCCAGTACTTC.

This clonotype was recorded at least ten times. Because the library targeted alpha chains, this beta chain is an off-target read whose size means little. CDR3: CSGSRDRSPMNTEAFF. DNA of the CDR3: TGCAGCGGTTCTCGGGACCGCTCCCCTATGAACACTGAAGCTTTCTTT. J is TRBJ1-1 and V is TRBV29-1; the D gene is possibly TRBD1 (5 bases). V was shortened by 7 bases and J by 0 bases, with 21 bases between the two germline ends. The germline gives CDR1 SQVTM, CDR2 ANQGSEA. The CDR3 contains 16 residues. Using reference TRBV29-1 and TRBJ1-1 for the parts outside the CDR3, the full variable domain is SAVISQKPSRDICQRGTSLTIQCQVDSQVTMMFWYRQQPGQSLTLIATANQGSEATYESGFVIDKFPISRPNLTFSTLTVSNMSPEDSSIYLCSGSRDRSPMNTEAFFGQGTRLTVV.

Comment on this clonotype: As an off-target read in a library built for alpha chains, this beta chain has a frequency of little significance. V is TRBV7-8 and J is TRBJ2-1, with 7 bases matching TRBD2. Losses at the gene ends were 1 base for V and 0 bases for J; bases not matched to a gene: 9. The CDR3 runs 18 residues. The V gene's germline CDR1 is SGHVS and CDR2 FQNEAQ. The CDR3: CASSLVAGAVSSYNEQFF. The CDR3 region has the DNA TGTGCCAGCAGCTTAGTTGCGGGAGCCGTCAGCTCCTACAATGAGCAGTTCTTC.

This clonotype was counted many times. Little can be read into the size of this beta chain, an off-target read in a library designed for alpha chains. V and J are TRBV7-2 and TRBJ2-1; possibly TRBD1 or TRBD2 for D (6 bases each). Germline-derived CDR1 and CDR2 are SGHTA and FQGNSA. The CDR3 runs 14 residues. The V and J ends lost 6 bases and 10 bases respectively, with 19 bases between them. In DNA, the CDR3 is TGTGCCAGCAGTATAGCGGAGAGGGGGAAGGAGCAGTTCTTC. Amino acids: CASSIAERGKEQFF.

In its sample, this clonotype ranks as medium-sized. This beta chain appears as a stray read in a library generated for alpha chains; its size is not informative. The V gene is TRBV7-9, the J gene TRBJ2-2, with 14 bases fitting TRBD2. CDR1 is SEHNR, CDR2 FQNEAQ, per germline (reference sequence). The junction had 5 bases not matched to a gene; V was cut back by 4 bases and J by 4 bases. The CDR3 contains 17 residues. CDR3 in amino acids: CASSYGTSGSGTGELFF. The CDR3 nucleotides read TGTGCCAGCAGCTACGGGACTAGCGGGAGCGGCACCGGGGAGCTGTTTTTT.

This clonotype was counted at least ten times. This beta chain is a stray sequence in a library constructed for alpha chains; its clone size is not meaningful. The chain links TRBV7-2 to TRBJ2-1; a weak D match, TRBD1 (5 bases). Germline loops: CDR1 SGHTA, CDR2 FQGNSA. V lost 5 bases and J 9 bases, leaving 20 bases between the germline ends. CDR3 length equals 15 residues. In DNA, the CDR3 is TGTGCCAGCAGCCAATTGGATAGGGGTAAGGTTGAGCAGTTCTTC. Translation gives CASSQLDRGKVEQFF.

This clonotype was found many times. This beta chain is an off-target read within a library intended for alpha chains, so its frequency means little. V is TRBV19 and J is TRBJ2-1; no clear D. The ends were cut back, 4 bases at V and 0 bases at J, with 4 bases in the middle. Germline V lookup: CDR1 LNHDA, CDR2 SQIVND (reference sequence). This CDR3 has 13 residues. The CDR3 nucleotides read TGTGCCAGTAGTACAACCTCCTACAATGAGCAGTTCTTC. Translation: CASSTTSYNEQFF.

The sample holds a few counts of this clonotype. The library was prepared for alpha chains; this beta chain is a stray read, so its frequency means little. V gene TRBV11-2 combines with J gene TRBJ2-1; D gene ambiguous. V was trimmed by 8 bases and J by 0 bases, leaving 8 bases between them. This CDR3 has 13 residues. CDR1 and CDR2 from the germline V gene are SGHAT and FQNNGV. This CDR3 is CASYAVSYNEQFF. In DNA form, the CDR3 reads TGTGCCAGCTACGCGGTCTCCTACAATGAGCAGTTCTTC.